The rows below give T cell receptor beta chains drawn from one sample of a study of OX40 agonist ivuxolimab in advanced cancers. The repertoire was sequenced with immunoSEQ multiplex PCR; TCRdb's copy has only in-frame clones and lacks some. The sample lists roughly 90,000 clones, approximately 94% seen once, with about 2.6% in the top ten. This sample comprised CD4+ or CD8+ T cells sorted from blood, obtained in a trial of the OX40 agonist ivuxolimab. All receptors derive from an adult with an advanced solid tumor such as melanoma, head and neck, liver or kidney cancer. The CDR3 runs from the conserved cysteine through the conserved F or W. The order of the fields is J gene, V gene, CDR3 protein.

TRBJ2-7,TRBV6-6,CASSYYRSYEQYF
TRBJ2-1,TRBV14,CASSQDRSGGALDNEQFF
TRBJ2-7,TRBV5-1,CASSFGDSYEQYF
TRBJ2-5,TRBV5-1,CASRFDDRGETQYF
TRBJ2-1,TRBV7-7,CASSLAPWTSATNNGQFF
TRBJ1-2,TRBV28,CAIDNQGSGYTF
TRBJ2-7,TRBV15,CATSSSGAPVWEQYF
TRBJ2-5,TRBV4-1,CASSQEVPGEETQYF
TRBJ2-1,TRBV2,CASSDGDRDSYNEQFF
TRBJ2-1,TRBV5-6,CASSIRPTGYNEQFF
TRBJ2-2,TRBV19,CASSIGRGRSGELFF
TRBJ2-1,TRBV7-3,CASSSKPGLAVQIRSNEQFF
TRBJ2-7,TRBV27,CASSKATGDPYEQYF
TRBJ2-5,TRBV7-8,CASSGRTSGLQETQYF
TRBJ2-7,TRBV7-2,CASSFDRVPYEQYF
TRBJ1-5,TRBV23-1,CASSQYGPGVVQPQHF
TRBJ1-1,TRBV5-6,CASSSQGWGTEAFF
TRBJ1-1,TRBV27,CASSLGQGGTEAFF
TRBJ1-5,TRBV6-4,CAIFRTGPKKTYQPQHF
TRBJ2-2,TRBV11-3,CASSLGALTGELFF
TRBJ2-5,TRBV13,CASSQGLAGGQETQYF
TRBJ1-6,TRBV2,CASSPGTGMSPLHF
TRBJ1-2,TRBV27,CASLFRETYGYTF
TRBJ2-7,TRBV5-8,CASSFPDSGEQYF
TRBJ2-1,TRBV6-5,CASSYSRGRNEQFF
TRBJ2-2,TRBV29-1,CTVGGGVGSGELFF
TRBJ1-5,TRBV9,CASSAGQEYQPQHF
TRBJ2-1,TRBV5-1,CASSPDPPSSYNEQFF